These 5 T cell receptor beta chains came from one sample sequenced in a study of naive and memory T cell subsets. RNA was extracted from roughly 2.6 ml of whole blood of healthy adults. Reverse transcription of blood and skin TCR RNA was primed at alpha and beta constant regions. TCRdb re-called the 5' RACE reads through MiXCR, storing one row per CDR3 protein. The sample consists of approximately 24,000 distinct CDR3 sequences, less than 25% of them appearing once. These TCRs come from a female donor in good health.

This sequence joins TRBV6-1 and TRBJ1-2; 7 bases map to TRBD1. The CDR3 contains 14 residues. J gave up 2 bases and V 7 bases, and 7 bases lay outside the gene matches. Germline V gene sequence: CDR1 MNHNS, CDR2 SASEGT. This CDR3 reads CASTPDRANYGYTF. CDR3 DNA sequence: TGTGCCAGCACACCTGACAGGGCGAACTATGGCTACACCTTC.

The chain uses TRBV7-9 and TRBJ2-3, with 7 bases fitting TRBD2. V lost 5 bases to trimming and J lost 2 bases; unmatched junction nucleotides: 13. Germline CDR1 reads SEHNR; CDR2 reads FQNEAQ (reference sequence). The CDR3 runs 17 residues. The CDR3 nucleotides read TGTGCCAGCAGCCGGGGAGGGAGCGGACTCGTCACAGATACGCAGTATTTT. This encodes CASSRGGSGLVTDTQYF.

This clonotype ranks as medium-sized. J is TRBJ1-5 and V is TRBV30; D is ambiguous. The CDR3 covers 13 residues. V was shortened by 3 bases and J by 7 bases, with 13 bases between the two germline ends. CDR1 and CDR2 from the germline V gene are GTSNPN and SVGIG (reference sequence). The CDR3 spells CAWSPARNQPQHF. The CDR3 DNA sequence: TGTGCCTGGAGCCCCGCGAGGAACCAGCCCCAGCATTTT.

The chain is built from TRBV9 and TRBJ1-5, with D maybe TRBD1 (6 bases). V gave up 4 bases and J gave up 1 base, with 9 bases separating them. CDR3 length: 14 amino acids. Germline lookup yields CDR1 SGDLS and CDR2 YYNGEE. CDR3 loop: CASSPGVSNQPQHF. The CDR3 DNA reads TGTGCCAGCAGCCCAGGGGTGAGCAATCAGCCCCAGCATTTT. Variable domain in full (rest from reference TRBV9 and TRBJ1-5): DSGVTQTPKHLITATGQRVTLRCSPRSGDLSVYWYQQSLDQGLQFLIQYYNGEERAKGNILERFSAQQFPDLHSELNLSSLELGDSALYFCASSPGVSNQPQHFGDGTRLSIL.

This clonotype is medium-sized (0.01 to 0.1%) within its sample. J is TRBJ2-5 and V is TRBV5-5; D ambiguous. The germline gives CDR1 SGHKS, CDR2 YYEKEE (reference sequence). Trimming shortened V by 1 base and J by 3 bases, and 10 bases separated the two germline ends. This CDR3 has 14 residues. CDR3 bases: TGTGCCAGCAGCTTGTCTCCGAACGAAGAGACCCAGTACTTC. It yields the protein CASSLSPNEETQYF.